The subject of this entry is one T cell receptor beta chain. The antigen is not known. The germline V gene encodes CDR1 SGHDN and CDR2 FVKESK. This CDR3 is built from 15 residues. V was pared by 7 bases and J by 4 bases, with 19 bases between. Sequencing used immunoSEQ multiplex PCR; TCRdb keeps in-frame clones, though not all of them. The sample comprises 2,500 to 3,000 clones, 26% of which are singletons, and roughly 15% rests with the top ten. The data originate from a study of T cells in localized non-small cell lung cancer. General study results and limits: Tumor showed lower T cell clonality than uninvolved adjacent lung, where it was highest. Sequence data derive from only one tumor region, so heterogeneity remains possible.

The chain combines TRBV14 with TRBJ1-1; TRBD1 might be the D (5 bases). The clonotype originates from a female donor of 60 years or more with stage I lung adenocarcinoma. The source material was lung tumor tissue, sampled before any cancer treatment. The CDR3 DNA follows: TGTGCCAGCACCCCGCCGGGGGGGACTGTCACTGAAGCTTTCTTT. It translates to CASTPPGGTVTEAFF.